Listed here are 25 T cell receptor beta chains from one sample, sequenced in a study of T cell responses to AZD1222 COVID-19 vaccine. Sequencing was performed with immunoSEQ multiplex PCR; in TCRdb, only in-frame clones are kept and a portion is missing. The profile shows 33,000 or so clones, around 87% of them singletons. This specimen was peripheral blood, taken 28 days after the second AZD1222 dose. These receptors all come from an adult who received the AZD1222 COVID-19 vaccine.

This chain joins TRBV7-6 and TRBJ1-1; 7 bases match TRBD1. The V gene end was trimmed by 1 base and the J gene end by 5 bases; junction bases not matched to a gene: 1. The germline gives CDR1 SGHVS, CDR2 FNYEAQ. This CDR3 region has 13 residues. The CDR3 nucleotides are TGTGCCAGCAGCTTAGACAGGGGTACTGAAGCTTTCTTT. It encodes CASSLDRGTEAFF.

V is TRBV4-3 and J is TRBJ2-7, with 8 bases aligning to TRBD2. V gave up 0 bases and J gave up 7 bases; unmatched junction bases: 8. Germline lookup yields CDR1 LGHNA and CDR2 YSLEER. The CDR3 has 15 amino acids. The CDR3 nucleotides are TGCGCCAGCAGCCAAGATGTGAGCGGGGGTAGGGAGCAGTACTTC. Protein product: CASSQDVSGGREQYF.

This chain uses TRBV7-9 with TRBJ1-2, with a tentative D call TRBD1 (5 bases). The germline gives CDR1 SEHNR, CDR2 FQNEAQ (reference sequence). The V end was cut by 5 bases, the J end by 1 base, with 14 bases between. CDR3 length equals 15 residues. CDR3 region: CASSPGDGNNYGYTF. In DNA, the CDR3 is TGTGCCAGCAGCCCCGGGGACGGGAATAACTATGGCTACACCTTC.

The count of this clone is one. V usage is TRBV4-2 and J usage is TRBJ2-7, with D uncertain. Germline V lookup: CDR1 LGHNA, CDR2 YNFKEQ. CDR3 size: 11 residues. The germline V and J ends were trimmed by 3 bases and 7 bases, with 7 bases remaining between them. The CDR3 sequence is CASSQAREQYF. The CDR3 coding sequence is TGTGCCAGCAGCCAGGCTAGAGAGCAGTACTTC.

This chain links TRBV28 with TRBJ2-7, with TRBD1 matching over 8 bases. Looked up from germline, CDR1 is MDHEN and CDR2 is SYDVKM. The J segment lost 6 bases and the V segment lost 3 bases, leaving 7 bases of the junction unmatched. The CDR3 is 14 amino acids. Here the CDR3 DNA reads TGTGCCAGCAGTTTCCGGGACAGGATCGCCGAGCAGTACTTC. Translation gives CASSFRDRIAEQYF. Together with reference TRBV28 and TRBJ2-7, the CDR3 gives the full variable domain: DVKVTQSSRYLVKRTGEKVFLECVQDMDHENMFWYRQDPGLGLRLIYFSYDVKMKEKGDIPEGYSVSREKKERFSLILESASTNQTSMYLCASSFRDRIAEQYFGPGTRLTVT.

The chain combines TRBV6-2 or TRBV6-3 with TRBJ2-7; 9 bases are shared with TRBD1. V lost 6 bases and J lost 2; bases outside the gene matches: 2. Germline values: CDR1 MNHEY, CDR2 SVGEGT. This CDR3 is built from 13 residues. CDR3 sequence reads: CASSRDRAYEQYF. The DNA of the CDR3 is TGTGCCAGCAGCCGGGACAGGGCCTACGAGCAGTACTTC.

This chain joins TRBV6-5 and TRBJ1-1; D may be TRBD1 (5 bases). The V gene lost 4 bases and the J gene lost 7 bases, with 16 bases spanning the gap. This CDR3 comprises 14 residues. Germline CDR1 is MNHEY and CDR2 is SVGAGI. The chain's CDR3 is CASSSREGHYEAFF. The CDR3 DNA sequence: TGTGCCAGCAGTTCCCGGGAGGGGCATTATGAAGCTTTCTTT.

The chain links TRBV18 to TRBJ2-5, with a weak D call TRBD1 (6 bases). Germline loops: CDR1 KGHSH, CDR2 LQKENI. This CDR3 has 14 residues. Trimming pared 0 bases from V and 2 bases from J, leaving 7 bases between. The chain's CDR3 is CASSPPTGQETQYF. The DNA for the CDR3 is TGTGCCAGCTCACCACCGACAGGACAAGAGACCCAGTACTTC.

This clone was picked up a small number of times. CDR3 sequence reads: CASSVRGDSSGNTIYF. Here the CDR3 DNA reads TGTGCCAGCAGCGTCCGGGGGGACTCTTCTGGAAACACCATATATTTT. This chain joins TRBV9 and TRBJ1-3; D is perhaps TRBD1 (5 bases). Trimming shortened V by 2 bases and J by 1 base, and 13 bases separated the two germline ends. The CDR3 contains 16 residues. The germline CDR1 and CDR2 sequences are SGDLS and YYNGEE. The full variable domain, completed using reference TRBV9 and TRBJ1-3, is DSGVTQTPKHLITATGQRVTLRCSPRSGDLSVYWYQQSLDQGLQFLIQYYNGEERAKGNILERFSAQQFPDLHSELNLSSLELGDSALYFCASSVRGDSSGNTIYFGEGSWLTVV.

The J gene is TRBJ2-2, the V gene TRBV19, with 8 bases lining up with TRBD1. The trim removed 5 bases at V and 3 bases at J, leaving 5 bases unmatched. Per germline, CDR1 LNHDA and CDR2 SQIVND (reference sequence). CDR3 length: 15 residues. The CDR3 coding sequence is TGTGCCAGTAGTGCCGGGACAGGCTACACCGGGGAGCTGTTTTTT. This encodes CASSAGTGYTGELFF.

This rearrangement joins TRBV3-1 (or the pseudogene TRBV3-2) to TRBJ1-1, with D unresolved. The CDR3 totals 13 residues. V gave up 3 bases and J gave up 6 bases, with 11 bases separating them. CDR1 and CDR2 (germline): LGHDT, YNNKEL (reference sequence). CDR3 DNA sequence: TGTGCCAGCAGCCACGAGGGCTGGTCTGAAGCTTTCTTT. This encodes CASSHEGWSEAFF.

The chain combines TRBV7-9 with TRBJ2-7; 9 bases fit TRBD2. Trimming cost V 5 bases and J 3 bases; bases outside gene matches: 14. Germline lookup yields CDR1 SEHNR and CDR2 FQNEAQ (reference sequence). There are 17 residues in the CDR3. Here the CDR3 DNA reads TGTGCCAGCAGCCATATGACCGGGGCTAGCGGGAACTACGAGCAGTACTTC. Encoded protein: CASSHMTGASGNYEQYF.

CDR3: CASSSLSTDTQYF. The DNA of the CDR3 is TGTGCCAGCAGCTCTCTTAGCACAGATACGCAGTATTTT. The rearrangement links TRBV12-3 or TRBV12-4 to TRBJ2-3; D is ambiguous. V lost 6 bases and J lost 0, with 7 bases in between. This CDR3 contains 13 residues.

The chain carries TRBV4-1 and TRBJ1-1; perhaps TRBD1 as D (5 bases). The V gene's germline CDR1 is MGHRA and CDR2 YSYEKL. The CDR3 loop spans 15 amino acids. The V end lost 4 bases, the J end lost 0 bases, and 12 bases lay between the germline ends. The CDR3 DNA follows: TGCGCCAGCAGCCTCGGCCAGGGCTTGAACACTGAAGCTTTCTTT. Residues: CASSLGQGLNTEAFF.

The chain uses TRBV5-1 and TRBJ2-1, with TRBD1 matching 9 bases. The CDR3 runs 14 residues. V was pared by 0 bases and J by 6 bases, with 1 base of the junction left unmatched. Germline assignment: CDR1 SGHRS and CDR2 YFSETQ. CDR3 DNA: TGCGCCAGCAGCTTGGGGACAGGGGCCAATGAGCAGTTCTTC. Translation gives CASSLGTGANEQFF.

This rearrangement joins TRBV7-2 to TRBJ1-1; tentative D call: TRBD1 (6 bases). V lost 2 bases and J 7 bases, leaving 14 bases between the germline ends. The CDR3 runs 14 residues. Germline V gives CDR1 SGHTA, CDR2 FQGNSA. As DNA, the CDR3 is TGTGCCAGCAGCTTACCCTCGGGGGCGGGTGAAGCTTTCTTT. Translated, it gives CASSLPSGAGEAFF.

The chain employs TRBV5-1 and TRBJ2-1, with TRBD2 as a possible D gene (5 bases). Germline values: CDR1 SGHRS, CDR2 YFSETQ. CDR3 length: 16 amino acids. The V gene lost 4 bases and the J gene lost 0 bases, with 14 bases spanning the gap. The CDR3, as DNA: TGCGCCAGCAGCGAGGGCCAGCGGAGCTCCTACAATGAGCAGTTCTTC. The encoded protein is CASSEGQRSSYNEQFF.

The chain couples TRBV5-1 to TRBJ2-1; either TRBD1 or TRBD2 may supply D (6 bases each). Germline lookup yields CDR1 SGHRS and CDR2 YFSETQ. CDR3 length: 14 amino acids. Trimming removed 1 base from V and 5 bases from J, with 10 bases in between. The DNA of the CDR3 is TGCGCCAGCAGCTTGCGGGGGCCTGACAATGAGCAGTTCTTC. Translating it yields CASSLRGPDNEQFF.

The V and J genes are TRBV11-1 and TRBJ2-1; D not certain. This CDR3 has 16 amino acids. Germline CDR1 reads SGHAT; CDR2 reads FQDESV (reference sequence). Trimming took 6 bases from V and 2 from J, leaving 17 bases between them. CDR3 sequence (DNA): TGTGCCAGCAGATCTTCTGACCGAAGACCCTACAATGAGCAGTTCTTC. This codes for CASRSSDRRPYNEQFF.

This clone was recorded once. The CDR3 sequence: CATLRLAGVTGELFF. The CDR3 DNA sequence: TGTGCCACCCTACGACTAGCGGGGGTCACCGGGGAGCTGTTTTTT. The genes are TRBV28 and TRBJ2-2, with 12 bases lining up with TRBD2. J lost 4 bases, V lost 10 bases, and 7 bases had no gene match. The CDR3 sequence is 15 residues long. Germline CDR1 MDHEN, CDR2 SYDVKM.

The V and J genes are TRBV19 and TRBJ1-2, with TRBD1 as a possible D gene (6 bases). The CDR3 has 15 amino acids. The germline CDR1 and CDR2 sequences are LNHDA and SQIVND (reference sequence). Trimming left V 7 bases short and J 12 bases short, with 27 bases between. The CDR3 region has the DNA TGTGCCAGTAACTCCCCCGGACGGACAGCCTTTATCCACACCTTC. Translating gives CASNSPGRTAFIHTF.

V is TRBV13 and J is TRBJ2-1, with D perhaps matching TRBD1 (5 bases). Germline V gene data show CDR1 as PRHDT and CDR2 as FYEKMQ (reference sequence). Deletions cut 1 base from V and 10 bases from J, with 11 bases between. This CDR3 region has 13 residues. Here the CDR3 DNA reads TGTGCCAGCAGCTTAGCTGCAGGGCACGAGCAGTTCTTC. Its protein product is CASSLAAGHEQFF.

This chain links TRBV6-2 or TRBV6-3 with TRBJ2-1; D remains unclear. The length of the CDR3 is 13 residues. Germline loops: CDR1 MNHEY, CDR2 SVGEGT. Trimming stripped 0 bases from V and 4 bases from J, with 4 bases between. The CDR3, as DNA: TGTGCCAGCAGTTACTCGGGGTACAATGAGCAGTTCTTC. As protein: CASSYSGYNEQFF.

The CDR3, as DNA: TGTGCCAGCAGCGTACAGACAGCTTCACCTAACTATGGCTACACCTTC. Its protein is CASSVQTASPNYGYTF. The rearrangement joins TRBV7-2 to TRBJ1-2; possibly TRBD1 for D (5 bases). V lost 5 bases and J lost 0, with 16 bases in between. Germline CDR1 and CDR2: SGHTA and FQGNSA. CDR3 length equals 16 residues. The complete variable domain, with remaining parts taken from reference TRBV7-2 and TRBJ1-2, reads GAGVSQSPSNKVTEKGKDVELRCDPISGHTALYWYRQSLGQGLEFLIYFQGNSAPDKSGLPSDRFSAERTGGSVSTLTIQRTQQEDSAVYLCASSVQTASPNYGYTFGSGTRLTVV.

This chain connects TRBV11-2 to TRBJ2-1, with 8 bases identical to TRBD2. CDR1 SGHAT and CDR2 FQNNGV come from the germline V gene. Germline trimming cut 5 bases from V and 5 bases from J; bases unmatched to any gene: 8. The CDR3 runs to 15 residues. For the CDR3, the DNA is TGTGCCAGCAGCCCCGGGACTAGTGGGCACAATGAGCAGTTCTTC. It encodes CASSPGTSGHNEQFF. The entire variable domain, with the rest obtained from reference TRBV11-2 and TRBJ2-1, is as follows: EAGVAQSPRYKIIEKRQSVAFWCNPISGHATLYWYQQILGQGPKLLIQFQNNGVVDDSQLPKDRFSAERLKGVDSTLKIQPAKLEDSAVYLCASSPGTSGHNEQFFGPGTRLTVL.